What follows are 14 T cell receptor beta chains derived from one specimen sequenced in a study of blood T cells in healthy people across ages. For the second PCR, which ran for about 6 to 11 cycles, a sample-barcoded 5' primer and a J-beta primer mix were used. Via MiXCR, TCRdb re-called the 5' RACE reads, giving one row per CDR3 protein. The sample comprises about 2 million distinct CDR3 sequences, roughly 49% of which are singletons, and over 2% rests with the top ten. Sequences were obtained from blood. The receptors here all came from a woman between 40 and 50 years old in good health.

This clonotype came up a few times. The chain carries TRBV20-1 and TRBJ2-1; tentatively, D is TRBD2 (5 bases). The CDR3 is 14 residues long. CDR1 is DFQATT, CDR2 SNEGSKA, per germline (reference sequence). Trimming stripped 5 bases from V and 10 bases from J, with 21 bases between. Here the CDR3 reads CSALRGPTIKEQFF. As DNA, the CDR3 is TGCAGTGCTCTCCGAGGGCCGACTATTAAGGAGCAGTTCTTC.

CDR3 loop: CAISPGTTSYEQYF. CDR3 nucleotides: TGTGCCATCAGTCCCGGGACAACGAGCTACGAGCAGTACTTC. The chain links TRBV10-3 to TRBJ2-7, with D perhaps TRBD1 (6 bases). CDR1 ENHRY and CDR2 SYGVKD come from the germline V gene. The CDR3 contains 14 residues. The ends were cut back, 5 bases at V and 3 bases at J, with 14 bases in the middle.

As to this clonotype: One end of the junction fails to match germline, which may point to a read error. The chain is built from TRBV4-2 and TRBJ2-5; D is undetermined. CDR3 length: 14 residues. The germline CDR1 and CDR2 sequences are LGHNA and YNFKEQ. CDR3 nucleotide sequence: TGTGCCAGCAGCCAAGATACGGCCCAAGAGGCCCAGTACTTC. Residues: CASSQDTAQEAQYF.

This chain connects TRBV12-3 or TRBV12-4 to TRBJ2-3; D gene uncertain. There are 16 residues in the CDR3. V lost 4 bases, J lost 2 bases, and 16 bases lay in between. The CDR3 region is CASSSPPGGHTDTQYF. Written as DNA, the CDR3 is TGTGCCAGCAGTTCCCCCCCGGGCGGCCACACAGATACGCAGTATTTT.

The rearrangement links TRBV28 to TRBJ2-7; D is undetermined. With the DNA end fitting TRBJ2-5 better, the J assignment may be wrong. CDR3 length: 13 residues. Per the germline V gene, CDR1 is MDHEN and CDR2 is SYDVKM. This chain's CDR3 is CASSSPAGETQYF. CDR3 nucleotide sequence: TGTGCCAGCAGTTCTCCGGCCGGGGAGACCCAGTACTTC.

The chain employs TRBV2 and TRBJ2-1; possibly TRBD1 or TRBD2 for D (5 bases each). There are 15 residues in the CDR3. CDR1 and CDR2 from the germline V gene are SNHLY and FYNNEI. With 3 bases removed from V and 0 bases from J, the gap between germline ends came to 9 bases. The CDR3 region is CASSDSGASYNEQFF. The CDR3 bases are TGTGCCAGCAGTGATTCCGGGGCCTCCTACAATGAGCAGTTCTTC.

V and J are TRBV20-1 and TRBJ1-4; D unresolved. CDR1 and CDR2 (germline): DFQATT, SNEGSKA (reference sequence). The V gene lost 4 bases and the J gene lost 0 bases, with 12 bases spanning the gap. The CDR3 totals 15 residues. The CDR3 DNA sequence: TGCAGTGCTAACCCCACGGACTCAACTAATGAAAAACTGTTTTTT. The encoded protein is CSANPTDSTNEKLFF.

The chain joins TRBV10-3 to TRBJ1-1; a possible D gene is TRBD1 (5 bases). V lost 0 bases and J lost 4, with 9 bases in between. Per germline, CDR1 ENHRY and CDR2 SYGVKD. This CDR3 comprises 14 residues. Here the CDR3 reads CAISESGVRTEAFF. CDR3 DNA sequence: TGTGCCATCAGTGAGTCAGGGGTACGCACTGAAGCTTTCTTT.

V gene TRBV7-2 combines with J gene TRBJ2-3, with D possibly being TRBD2 (6 bases). The germline gives CDR1 SGHTA, CDR2 FQGNSA. CDR3 length equals 13 residues. Trimming stripped 4 bases from V and 6 bases from J, with 11 bases between. CDR3 nucleotide sequence: TGTGCCAGCAGCTCACAGGCGGGGGATACGCAGTATTTT. It specifies CASSSQAGDTQYF. Together with reference TRBV7-2 and TRBJ2-3, the CDR3 gives the full variable domain: GAGVSQSPSNKVTEKGKDVELRCDPISGHTALYWYRQSLGQGLEFLIYFQGNSAPDKSGLPSDRFSAERTGGSVSTLTIQRTQQEDSAVYLCASSSQAGDTQYFGPGTRLTVL.

This chain links TRBV28 with TRBJ1-1; D is unclear. The CDR3 totals 14 residues. The V gene lost 4 bases and the J gene lost 1 base, with 10 bases spanning the gap. The germline gives CDR1 MDHEN, CDR2 SYDVKM. CDR3: CASSSPGENTEAFF. CDR3 DNA: TGTGCCAGCAGTTCCCCCGGGGAGAACACTGAAGCTTTCTTT.

The chain recombines TRBV20-1 with TRBJ1-1, with TRBD1 as a possible D gene (6 bases). Germline V CDR1 and CDR2: DFQATT, SNEGSKA (reference sequence). This CDR3 region has 14 residues. Trimming took 0 bases from V and 4 from J, leaving 12 bases between them. The CDR3 DNA follows: TGCAGTGCTAGAGAAATGACAGGTTCCACTGAAGCTTTCTTT. This gives the protein CSAREMTGSTEAFF.

The rearrangement uses TRBV12-3 or TRBV12-4 and TRBJ1-2, with D perhaps TRBD1 (5 bases). V lost 7 bases to trimming and J lost 0 bases, with 21 bases between them. The length of the CDR3 is 17 residues. CDR3 residues: CASIPFHGGLANYGYTF. CDR3 DNA sequence: TGTGCCAGCATCCCTTTCCATGGGGGGTTGGCTAACTATGGCTACACCTTC.

In this sample, this clonotype turned up a few times. The rearrangement uses TRBV13 and TRBJ2-3; tentatively, D is TRBD1 (5 bases). V was shortened by 5 bases and J by 6 bases, with 12 bases between the two germline ends. Germline V gene lookup returns CDR1 PRHDT and CDR2 FYEKMQ (reference sequence). The CDR3 is 13 residues long. The CDR3 nucleotides read TGTGCCAGCAGCAGGGGAATAGGGGATACGCAGTATTTT. Amino acids: CASSRGIGDTQYF.

For this clonotype: At one of its ends the junction is not consistent with the germline gene, which may arise from a read error. J is TRBJ2-7 and V is TRBV12-3 or TRBV12-4; unclear D gene. This CDR3 spans 12 amino acids. In nucleotides, the CDR3 is TGTGCCAGCAGTTTGGTGCCCTACGGGCAGTACTTC. Translation gives CASSLVPYGQYF.